This T cell receptor beta chain was documented in a study of blood T cell repertoires in COVID-19. For the study at large: Whether acute or convalescent, the COVID-19 samples came from the United States, Italy and Spain. In each case, the material was cDNA or gDNA derived from T cells, B-cell-depleted T cells, or PBMCs.

Original methodology: Nucleated cell number was recorded as an estimate derived from reference gene primer amplification. Here immunoSEQ multiplex PCR was the method, and the copy in TCRdb shows in-frame clones only, minus some. That table supplies the V and J calls and clone size; D and trimming were determined from the DNA. The data hold approximately 200,000 clones, with almost 90% observed a single time. Germline values: CDR1 SGHTA, CDR2 FQGNSA. V lost 1 base to trimming and J lost 4 bases; unmatched junction nucleotides: 5. There are 17 residues in the CDR3. This clone was seen once. This clonotype was sampled from a young man with active or convalescent COVID-19. The chain has TRBV7-2 and TRBJ2-1, with TRBD2 matching 12 bases. Sequencing was performed on peripheral blood. The CDR3 loop is CASSLGLAGVLYNEQFF. The CDR3 DNA reads as TGTGCCAGCAGCTTAGGACTAGCGGGAGTACTATACAATGAGCAGTTCTTC.